This TCR beta chain was sequenced for a study of OX40 agonist ivuxolimab in advanced cancers. At the level of the study: In this trial design, patients received ivuxolimab intravenously at 0.01 to 10 mg/kg every 2 weeks. A mean age of approximately 64 years, range roughly 23 to 85, was recorded, and under 85% were male. Three dose-escalation patients had partial responses: one with hepatocellular carcinoma and two with cutaneous melanoma.

Turning to this clone: The antigen remains unidentified. The sample holds other DNA sequences that translate to the same CDR3.

Produced via immunoSEQ multiplex PCR; TCRdb's table is partial and in-frame only. This table holds more than 20,000 clones, around 72% found once. Study-wide results and limits: The specificity for antigen of the expanded peripheral T cells was not determined.

This TCR was sampled from an adult with an advanced solid tumor such as melanoma, head and neck, liver or kidney cancer. The input for sequencing was CD4+ or CD8+ T cells sorted from blood, taken in a trial of the OX40 agonist ivuxolimab.

CDR3 DNA: TGCAGCGTTGAAGGGGGCAGGGCTAACTATGGCTACACCTTC. Translated, it gives CSVEGGRANYGYTF. The rearrangement joins TRBV29-1 to TRBJ1-2, with D tentatively TRBD1 (5 bases). The CDR3 sequence is 14 residues long. The V gene's germline CDR1 is SQVTM and CDR2 ANQGSEA. V was cut by 1 base and J by 0 bases, with 9 bases left in between.